These 25 T cell receptor beta chains share one sample of origin, sequenced in a study of T-cell memory formation after mild COVID-19. TCRdb re-derived calls from the 5' RACE reads in MiXCR, one entry per CDR3 protein. The sample holds about 39,000 distinct CDR3 sequences, about 6% seen once. The sample taken for sequencing was PBMCs or a T cell subset sorted from them (not recorded which). Receptor source: an adult who had mild COVID-19 (a few samples of this study predate the infection). Cell type and time point are not known.

The sample holds many counts of this clonotype. The rearrangement uses TRBV5-1 and TRBJ1-1; D is unresolved. Germline V lookup: CDR1 SGHRS, CDR2 YFSETQ. V was pared by 4 bases and J by 1 base, with 8 bases between. The CDR3 consists of 13 residues. DNA of the CDR3: TGCGCCAGCAGCGTCGGTTCGAACACTGAAGCTTTCTTT. Translation gives CASSVGSNTEAFF.

This clonotype came up many times. V gene TRBV29-1 combines with J gene TRBJ2-7; D gene ambiguous. The length of the CDR3 is 12 residues. Germline V gene data show CDR1 as SQVTM and CDR2 as ANQGSEA. Deletions cut 3 bases from V and 6 bases from J, with 12 bases between. The CDR3 coding sequence is TGCAGCGTTGAGGTGGGGAACGGCGAGCAGTACTTC. Translating it yields CSVEVGNGEQYF.

This clonotype has more than one count but fewer than ten. CDR3 sequence: CASSSTPGTGYGYTF. The CDR3, as DNA: TGTGCCAGCAGCTCAACCCCCGGGACAGGATATGGCTACACCTTC. The chain uses TRBV7-3 and TRBJ1-2; TRBD1 matches 8 bases. Germline V gene data show CDR1 as SGHTA and CDR2 as FQGTGA. The CDR3 covers 15 residues. The V gene end was trimmed by 4 bases and the J gene end by 5 bases; junction bases not matched to a gene: 9.

This rearrangement joins TRBV20-1 to TRBJ2-5; TRBD2 agrees at 11 bases. Germline loops: CDR1 DFQATT, CDR2 SNEGSKA (reference sequence). The J segment lost 5 bases and the V segment lost 2 bases, leaving 1 base of the junction unmatched. This CDR3 is 13 amino acids long. CDR3 residues: CSARPSGRETQYF. The CDR3 bases are TGCAGTGCTAGACCTAGCGGGAGGGAGACCCAGTACTTC.

This clonotype was recorded many times. This chain joins TRBV20-1 and TRBJ2-3; TRBD2 is a possible D gene (5 bases). Deletions cut 0 bases from V and 1 base from J, with 11 bases between. The V gene's germline CDR1 is DFQATT and CDR2 SNEGSKA (reference sequence). CDR3 size: 15 residues. The CDR3 DNA sequence: TGCAGTGCTAGAGATTTTAGGCGGGGCACAGATACGCAGTATTTT. Residues: CSARDFRRGTDTQYF.

This clonotype was recorded many times. This chain links TRBV18 with TRBJ1-6; no reliable D call. Germline values: CDR1 KGHSH, CDR2 LQKENI. The length of the CDR3 is 14 residues. The V end lost 5 bases, the J end lost 9 bases, and 14 bases lay between the germline ends. Here the CDR3 reads CASSVSGDRSPLHF. CDR3 nucleotides: TGTGCCAGCTCAGTCTCCGGGGATCGTTCACCCCTCCACTTT.

This clonotype has more than one count but fewer than ten. The chain employs TRBV5-1 and TRBJ1-1; perhaps TRBD1 as D (5 bases). V lost 0 bases and J lost 0, with 9 bases in between. Germline V gene sequence: CDR1 SGHRS, CDR2 YFSETQ. This CDR3 comprises 15 residues. The CDR3 loop is CASSLGGRLNTEAFF. The DNA for the CDR3 is TGCGCCAGCAGCTTGGGGGGCCGGCTGAACACTGAAGCTTTCTTT.

This clonotype was recorded many times. The V call is TRBV4-1, the J call TRBJ2-7; 7 bases are shared with TRBD1. Germline values: CDR1 MGHRA, CDR2 YSYEKL. There are 15 residues in the CDR3. V trimming: 4 bases; J trimming: 1 base; junction bases outside the gene matches: 7. Here the CDR3 DNA reads TGCGCCAGCAGCCCTTTAGACAGGGCGTCCTACGAGCAGTACTTC. Protein product: CASSPLDRASYEQYF.

This clonotype was counted at least ten times. V gene TRBV6-2 or TRBV6-3 combines with J gene TRBJ1-1; 7 bases agree with TRBD1. Germline V gene sequence: CDR1 MNHEY, CDR2 SVGEGT. After removal of 11 bases from V and 8 bases from J, the junction contained 11 bases not matched to a gene. This CDR3 comprises 12 residues. The CDR3 DNA sequence: TGTGCCGGGAGACAGGGCGTGGGAGAAGCTTTCTTT. This sequence encodes CAGRQGVGEAFF.

A few counts support this clonotype. The J gene is TRBJ2-2, the V gene TRBV7-9; TRBD2 matches 12 bases. The CDR3 totals 22 residues. Losses at the gene ends were 4 bases for V and 1 base for J; bases not matched to a gene: 19. Germline V gene lookup returns CDR1 SEHNR and CDR2 FQNEAQ (reference sequence). The CDR3 loop reads CASSYKGTSGRNTDKNTGELFF. In DNA, the CDR3 is TGTGCCAGCAGCTACAAAGGGACTAGCGGGCGGAACACGGATAAGAACACCGGGGAGCTGTTTTTT.

The chain recombines TRBV20-1 with TRBJ2-1; D is possibly TRBD1 or TRBD2 (5 bases each). Germline assignment: CDR1 DFQATT and CDR2 SNEGSKA (reference sequence). CDR3 length equals 18 residues. V dropped 3 bases and J dropped 1 base, with 22 bases sitting between them. The CDR3 DNA reads TGCAGTGCTAGGGCCCCCGCCTCCCAGGGAGTGTCCTACAATGAGCAGTTCTTC. As protein: CSARAPASQGVSYNEQFF.

This clonotype was observed a handful of times. The V and J genes are TRBV9 and TRBJ2-5; 8 positions match TRBD1. The CDR3 totals 15 residues. Trimming at V came to 3 bases and at J to 5 bases, leaving 9 bases not matched to a gene. The V gene's germline CDR1 is SGDLS and CDR2 YYNGEE. The CDR3 DNA is TGTGCCAGCAGCGAGGAACAGGGGGGAGGTGAGACCCAGTACTTC. Its translation: CASSEEQGGGETQYF. Supplemented by reference TRBV9 and TRBJ2-5, the full variable domain reads DSGVTQTPKHLITATGQRVTLRCSPRSGDLSVYWYQQSLDQGLQFLIQYYNGEERAKGNILERFSAQQFPDLHSELNLSSLELGDSALYFCASSEEQGGGETQYFGPGTRLLVL.

This clonotype appeared many times. The gene calls are TRBV5-1 and TRBJ1-3; a possible D gene is TRBD1 (6 bases). This CDR3 has 15 amino acids. Trimming pared 4 bases from V and 0 bases from J, leaving 11 bases between. Germline loops: CDR1 SGHRS, CDR2 YFSETQ. CDR3 loop: CASSVGQSSGNTIYF. CDR3 nucleotide sequence: TGCGCCAGCAGCGTAGGACAGTCCTCTGGAAACACCATATATTTT.

This chain uses TRBV29-1 with TRBJ2-1; no reliable D call. Trimming cost V 5 bases and J 8 bases, with 7 bases left between them. Germline CDR1 reads SQVTM; CDR2 reads ANQGSEA. The CDR3 totals 10 residues. CDR3 sequence reads: CSVYPDEQFF. CDR3 bases: TGCAGCGTTTACCCCGATGAGCAGTTCTTC.

This clonotype was seen only a few times. The chain has TRBV18 and TRBJ1-2; tentative D call: TRBD1 (5 bases). The CDR3 length is 13 residues. Germline V CDR1 and CDR2: KGHSH, LQKENI. Trimming left V 0 bases short and J 6 bases short, with 8 bases between. The CDR3 region is CASSPPGQDGYTF. The DNA for the CDR3 is TGTGCCAGCTCACCACCGGGGCAAGATGGCTACACCTTC.

Many counts were recorded for this clonotype. This chain joins TRBV5-1 and TRBJ2-1; TRBD2 matches 10 bases. This CDR3 has 17 amino acids. The germline gives CDR1 SGHRS, CDR2 YFSETQ. V lost 2 bases to trimming and J lost 4 bases; unmatched junction nucleotides: 9. The CDR3 is CASSFASSGGLYNEQFF. In DNA, the CDR3 is TGCGCCAGCAGCTTTGCGAGTAGCGGGGGGCTTTACAATGAGCAGTTCTTC.

The chain recombines TRBV24-1 with TRBJ2-1, with no clear D. CDR1 is KGHDR and CDR2 is SFDVKD in the germline V gene. The CDR3 runs 11 residues. Trimming left V 3 bases short and J 9 bases short, with 5 bases between. The CDR3 region is CATSDIGEQFF. The CDR3 DNA sequence: TGTGCCACCAGTGATATCGGTGAGCAGTTCTTC.

The sample holds a few counts of this clonotype. The chain carries TRBV20-1 and TRBJ2-2; a weak D match, TRBD1 (6 bases). The V end was cut by 3 bases, the J end by 1 base, with 12 bases between. This CDR3 spans 15 amino acids. Germline values: CDR1 DFQATT, CDR2 SNEGSKA (reference sequence). The CDR3 loop is CSASKPQGNTGELFF. The CDR3 DNA follows: TGCAGTGCTAGCAAGCCACAGGGGAACACCGGGGAGCTGTTTTTT.

This clonotype was seen many times. CDR3 protein: CASRLTSGDYNEQFF. The DNA for the CDR3 is TGCGCCAGCAGACTCACTAGCGGGGACTACAATGAGCAGTTCTTC. The rearrangement joins TRBV5-1 to TRBJ2-1; 10 bases fit TRBD2. Germline V gene lookup returns CDR1 SGHRS and CDR2 YFSETQ. The CDR3 is 15 residues long. J gave up 3 bases and V 5 bases, and 5 bases lay outside the gene matches.

This clonotype was counted ten times or more. The V call is TRBV25-1, the J call TRBJ2-7; 7 bases align to TRBD2. The CDR3 spans 15 residues. The germline gives CDR1 MGHDK, CDR2 SYGVNS. The J segment lost 2 bases and the V segment lost 2 bases, leaving 6 bases of the junction unmatched. The CDR3 DNA is TGTGCCAGCAGTGAACAGCGGGGCCGACCCTACGAGCAGTACTTC. Protein product: CASSEQRGRPYEQYF.

This clonotype was counted many times. The CDR3 region is CAIKPGLAGLTDTQYF. The CDR3, as DNA: TGTGCCATCAAGCCGGGACTAGCGGGGCTCACAGATACGCAGTATTTT. The chain combines TRBV10-3 with TRBJ2-3; TRBD2 matches 13 bases. Germline CDR1 is ENHRY and CDR2 is SYGVKD. CDR3 length: 16 amino acids. The trim removed 7 bases at V and 2 bases at J, leaving 6 bases unmatched.

In this sample, this clonotype turned up a few times. The chain employs TRBV5-1 and TRBJ1-1; D is ambiguous. CDR1 SGHRS and CDR2 YFSETQ come from the germline V gene. There are 14 residues in the CDR3. V lost 0 bases and J lost 3, with 9 bases in between. In DNA form, the CDR3 reads TGCGCCAGCAGCTTGGCCACGGAGGACACTGAAGCTTTCTTT. Translation: CASSLATEDTEAFF.

This clonotype occurred a few times. CDR3 nucleotides: TGTGCCACCAGCAGAGATACAGTACAGGGCGGGGAAGCTTTCTTT. Translation gives CATSRDTVQGGEAFF. This chain joins TRBV15 and TRBJ1-1; a weak D match, TRBD1 (6 bases). The CDR3 is 15 amino acids. The V gene lost 0 bases and the J gene lost 8 bases, with 16 bases spanning the gap. Germline loops: CDR1 LNHNV, CDR2 YYDKDF (reference sequence).

This clonotype was observed a few times. The chain recombines TRBV5-6 with TRBJ1-1; no clear D gene. The CDR3 covers 14 residues. V lost 0 bases to trimming and J lost 1 base, with 7 bases between them. CDR1 is SGHDT and CDR2 is YYEEEE in the germline V gene. The DNA of the CDR3 is TGTGCCAGCAGCTTGGTATATCCGAACACTGAAGCTTTCTTT. This encodes CASSLVYPNTEAFF.

The chain recombines TRBV9 with TRBJ2-1; 13 bases are a match to TRBD2. Germline values: CDR1 SGDLS, CDR2 YYNGEE. The CDR3 is made up of 15 amino acids. Unmatched junction bases numbered 6, after V lost 4 bases and J lost 8 bases. As DNA, the CDR3 is TGTGCCAGCAGCTTAGGACTAGCGGGGGTAGATGAGCAGTTCTTC. It specifies CASSLGLAGVDEQFF. The variable domain in full, completed from reference TRBV9 and TRBJ2-1, reads DSGVTQTPKHLITATGQRVTLRCSPRSGDLSVYWYQQSLDQGLQFLIQYYNGEERAKGNILERFSAQQFPDLHSELNLSSLELGDSALYFCASSLGLAGVDEQFFGPGTRLTVL.